A selection of T cell receptor beta chains follows, all from one sample in a study of shared clonotypes between healthy human individuals. TCRdb's copy holds only in-frame clones and misses some; the assay was immunoSEQ multiplex PCR. There are millions of clones in the sample; more than 85% occur only once, and more than 1.5% lies in the top ten. Material: naive CD8+ T cells from PBMCs. The receptors shown here come from a man younger than 35 in good health. Some clones in this sample may be carry-over from other donors' samples. Both conserved end residues are part of each CDR3. Each record gives: D gene, clone size, J gene, V gene, CDR3 protein, CDR3 DNA. A D gene is named only where the DNA matches it firmly. Size tells how often a clone was seen (once, few, many) or the class of an expanded clone, and some rows leave it out.

D gene: NA; clone size: NA; J gene: TRBJ1-1; V gene: TRBV6-5; CDR3 protein: CASSLVGNTEAFF; CDR3 DNA: TGTGCCAGCAGTCTTGTAGGGAACACTGAAGCTTTCTTT
D gene: NA; clone size: NA; J gene: TRBJ2-1; V gene: TRBV6-5; CDR3 protein: CASSYGTESSYNEQFF; CDR3 DNA: TGTGCCAGCAGTTACGGGACTGAGAGCTCCTACAATGAGCAGTTCTTC
D gene: NA; clone size: NA; J gene: TRBJ2-7; V gene: TRBV4-3; CDR3 protein: CASSQVWGGIVYEQYF; CDR3 DNA: TGCGCCAGCAGCCAAGTTTGGGGCGGGATAGTATACGAGCAGTACTTC
D gene: TRBD2; clone size: NA; J gene: TRBJ2-7; V gene: TRBV9; CDR3 protein: CASSDGTSGTYEQYF; CDR3 DNA: TGTGCCAGCAGCGACGGGACTAGCGGGACCTACGAGCAGTACTTC
D gene: TRBD2; clone size: NA; J gene: TRBJ2-3; V gene: TRBV6-1; CDR3 protein: CASSELKRGLTDTQYF; CDR3 DNA: TGTGCCAGCAGTGAATTGAAGCGGGGATTAACAGATACGCAGTATTTT
D gene: NA; clone size: NA; J gene: TRBJ2-1; V gene: TRBV9; CDR3 protein: CASSPPSDYNEQFF; CDR3 DNA: TGTGCCAGCAGCCCTCCTAGCGACTACAATGAGCAGTTCTTC
D gene: TRBD1; clone size: few; J gene: TRBJ1-5; V gene: TRBV28; CDR3 protein: CASGDRAYQPQHF; CDR3 DNA: TGTGCCAGCGGGGACAGGGCTTATCAGCCCCAGCATTTT
D gene: NA; clone size: NA; J gene: TRBJ2-3; V gene: TRBV28; CDR3 protein: CASRLTPTESSTDTQYF; CDR3 DNA: TGTGCCAGCAGACTAACTCCGACAGAGTCTAGCACAGATACGCAGTATTTT
D gene: NA; clone size: NA; J gene: TRBJ1-1; V gene: TRBV5-1; CDR3 protein: CASSLGVGLGNTEAFF; CDR3 DNA: TGCGCCAGCAGCTTGGGGGTGGGTCTAGGGAACACTGAAGCTTTCTTT
D gene: TRBD2; clone size: NA; J gene: TRBJ2-1; V gene: TRBV7-9; CDR3 protein: CASSYPTSGSDNEQFF; CDR3 DNA: TGTGCCAGCAGCTACCCCACTAGCGGGAGTGACAATGAGCAGTTCTTC
D gene: NA; clone size: NA; J gene: TRBJ1-2; V gene: TRBV27; CDR3 protein: CASSLSKGTGYGYTF; CDR3 DNA: TGTGCCAGCAGTTTATCAAAGGGGACGGGCTATGGCTACACCTTC
D gene: NA; clone size: NA; J gene: TRBJ2-3; V gene: TRBV9; CDR3 protein: CASSVAPGGTDTQYF; CDR3 DNA: TGTGCCAGCAGCGTAGCTCCCGGGGGCACAGATACGCAGTATTTT